Detailed here is one T cell receptor (beta chain). This sample was taken from a study of blood T cell repertoires in COVID-19. Across the whole study: Collection of acute and convalescent COVID-19 samples took place in the United States, Italy and Spain. T cells, B-cell-depleted T cells, or PBMCs provided the cDNA or gDNA that served as material.

Germline-derived CDR1 and CDR2 are MGHRA and YSYEKL. The CDR3 length is 15 residues. The J segment lost 2 bases and the V segment lost 4 bases, leaving 6 bases of the junction unmatched. As handled by the study authors: Reference gene primer amplification gave nucleated cell count estimates. The method was immunoSEQ multiplex PCR; TCRdb's version includes in-frame clones alone and lacks a portion of them. V and J calls and clone size follow that table, whereas D and trimming were derived from the DNA. The table shows more than 85,000 clones, with 65% to 90% occurring only once. The material sequenced was peripheral blood. This rearrangement joins TRBV4-1 to TRBJ2-7; TRBD2 matches 9 bases. The receptor comes from a man aged 50 or older with acute or convalescent COVID-19. For the CDR3, the DNA is TGCGCCAGCAGCCTCTCGCGGGAGGGCCCCTACGAGCAGTACTTC. It is translated as CASSLSREGPYEQYF.